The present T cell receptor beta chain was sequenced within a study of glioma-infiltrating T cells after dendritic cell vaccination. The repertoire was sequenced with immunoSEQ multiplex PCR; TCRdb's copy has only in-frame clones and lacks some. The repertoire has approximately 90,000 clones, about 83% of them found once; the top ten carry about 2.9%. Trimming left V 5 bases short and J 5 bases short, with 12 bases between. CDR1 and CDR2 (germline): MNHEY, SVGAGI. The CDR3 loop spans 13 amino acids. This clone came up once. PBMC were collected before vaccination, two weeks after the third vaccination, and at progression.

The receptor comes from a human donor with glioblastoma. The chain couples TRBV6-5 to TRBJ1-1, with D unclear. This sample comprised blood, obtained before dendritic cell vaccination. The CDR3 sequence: CASSPRIGTEAFF. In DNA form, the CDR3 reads TGTGCCAGCAGTCCCCGTATCGGGACTGAAGCTTTCTTT.